The 5 T cell receptor beta chains below were found in one sample sequenced in a study of T cells in Graves' hyperthyroidism and ophthalmopathy. From RNA transcripts, TCR beta CDR3 regions were amplified. The HTBI primer set was used in a first-round RT-PCR of the TCR CDR3. TCRdb independently ran MiXCR on the multiplex PCR reads; one entry per CDR3 protein. The repertoire holds around 350,000 distinct CDR3 sequences, nearly 15% seen once, with 15% to 20% in the top ten. The sequencing input was blood. The receptors here all came from a woman aged 60 to 75 with Graves' ophthalmopathy.

The rearrangement uses TRBV10-1 and TRBJ2-1; 10 positions match TRBD2. The CDR3 covers 16 residues. The J segment lost 3 bases and the V segment lost 0 bases, leaving 2 bases of the junction unmatched. From germline, CDR1 is WNHNN and CDR2 SYGVQD (reference sequence). CDR3 sequence: CASSESIAGGYNEQFF. The CDR3 DNA reads TGCGCCAGCAGTGAGTCGATAGCGGGAGGCTACAATGAGCAGTTCTTC.

This clonotype was observed a handful of times. This sequence joins TRBV18 and TRBJ2-4; the D gene is possibly TRBD2 (5 bases). Trimming pared 5 bases from V and 9 bases from J, leaving 14 bases between. Germline assignment: CDR1 KGHSH and CDR2 LQKENI. The CDR3 length is 13 residues. For the CDR3, the DNA is TGTGCCAGCTCAGCCCTCCCAGAGGGCATTCAGTACTTC. Protein product: CASSALPEGIQYF.

At least ten counts were recorded for this clonotype. The chain combines TRBV11-2 with TRBJ2-3; 11 bases map to TRBD2. This CDR3 region has 21 residues. Germline loops: CDR1 SGHAT, CDR2 FQNNGV. V shed 2 bases and J 0 bases; nucleotides not matched to a gene: 16. The CDR3 DNA follows: TGTGCCAGCAGCTTATCCGCAACATTAGCGGGAGGGCCAATTAGCACAGATACGCAGTATTTT. Its protein is CASSLSATLAGGPISTDTQYF.

The rearrangement joins TRBV6-1 to TRBJ2-1; 9 bases line up with TRBD2. There are 14 residues in the CDR3. Germline V lookup: CDR1 MNHNS, CDR2 SASEGT. Trimming at V came to 10 bases and at J to 10 bases, leaving 14 bases not matched to a gene. The CDR3 reads CATSRGGRAGEQFF. CDR3 in DNA: TGTGCCACCAGCCGGGGCGGGAGGGCCGGCGAGCAGTTCTTC.

The V call is TRBV11-2, the J call TRBJ2-5; D not resolved. CDR3 length equals 16 residues. Per germline, CDR1 SGHAT and CDR2 FQNNGV. Trimming took off 0 bases at V and 7 bases at J, with 18 bases between the two ends. As DNA, the CDR3 is TGTGCCAGCAGCTTAGATCTAACCGGGCCCACCGGGACCCAGTACTTC. It translates to CASSLDLTGPTGTQYF.